This TCR beta chain appears in the sequencing data of a study of CD8 T cells in ankylosing spondylitis. A note on this clonotype: As yet, its antigen is unknown.

Germline V gives CDR1 LGHNA, CDR2 YSLEER. The V end lost 3 bases, the J end lost 7 bases, and 16 bases lay between the germline ends. The CDR3 is made up of 15 amino acids. General study findings and limits: Researchers reportedly found disease-linked clones significantly enriched in matched ankylosing spondylitis synovial fluid. Typical of ankylosing spondylitis blood, it appeared, was a TCR beta motif of fewer than 10 highly homologous variants. Some of the motif variants had earlier been found in reactive arthritis patients' fluid and blood. Disease-linked clones were CD8+ and relatively rare in peripheral blood.

Using quantitative 5'-RACE with molecular barcodes, the authors made TCR beta libraries. TCRdb reanalysed the 5' RACE reads using MiXCR and keeps one entry per CDR3 protein. The sample holds about 840,000 distinct CDR3 sequences, 12% seen once. The clonotype was recovered from a male donor with ankylosing spondylitis. The sample consisted of blood, either unsorted or a sorted T cell fraction (not recorded which). The chain combines TRBV4-3 with TRBJ2-1, with D perhaps TRBD2 (6 bases). The CDR3 is CASSHGTRDTNEQFF. As DNA, the CDR3 is TGCGCCAGCAGCCACGGGACTCGGGATACGAATGAGCAGTTCTTC.